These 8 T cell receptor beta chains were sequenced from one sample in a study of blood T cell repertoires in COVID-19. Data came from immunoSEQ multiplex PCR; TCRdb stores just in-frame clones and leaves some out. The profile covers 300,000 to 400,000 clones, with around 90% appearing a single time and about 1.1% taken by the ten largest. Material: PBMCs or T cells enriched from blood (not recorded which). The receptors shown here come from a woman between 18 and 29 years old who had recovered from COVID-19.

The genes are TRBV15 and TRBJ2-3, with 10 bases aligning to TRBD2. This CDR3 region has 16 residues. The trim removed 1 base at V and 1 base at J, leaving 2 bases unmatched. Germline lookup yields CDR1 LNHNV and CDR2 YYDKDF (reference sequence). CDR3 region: CATSRVLAGGTDTQYF. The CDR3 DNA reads TGTGCCACCAGCAGAGTTCTAGCGGGGGGCACAGATACGCAGTATTTT. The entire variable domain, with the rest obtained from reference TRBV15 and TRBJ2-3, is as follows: DAMVIQNPRYQVTQFGKPVTLSCSQTLNHNVMYWYQQKSSQAPKLLFHYYDKDFNNEADTPDNFQSRRPNTSFCFLDIRSPGLGDTAMYLCATSRVLAGGTDTQYFGPGTRLTVL.

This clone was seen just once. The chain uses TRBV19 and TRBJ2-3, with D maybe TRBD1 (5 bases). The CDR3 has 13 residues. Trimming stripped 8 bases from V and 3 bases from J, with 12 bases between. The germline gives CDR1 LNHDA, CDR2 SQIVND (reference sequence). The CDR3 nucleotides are TGTGCCAGTGGCAGGGTCTCGACAGATACGCAGTATTTT. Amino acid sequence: CASGRVSTDTQYF.

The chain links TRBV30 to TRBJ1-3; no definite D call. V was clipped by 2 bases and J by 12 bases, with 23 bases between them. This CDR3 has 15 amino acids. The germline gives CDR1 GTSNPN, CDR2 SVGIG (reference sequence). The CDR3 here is CAWSSDSELRTGIYF. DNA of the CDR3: TGTGCCTGGAGTTCCGACTCAGAGCTACGGACTGGCATATATTTT.

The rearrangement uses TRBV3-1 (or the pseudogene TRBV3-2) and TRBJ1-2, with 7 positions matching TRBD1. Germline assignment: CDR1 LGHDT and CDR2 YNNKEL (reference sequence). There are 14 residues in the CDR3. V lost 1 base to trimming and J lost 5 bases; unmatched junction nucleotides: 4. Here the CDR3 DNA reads TGTGCCAGCAGCCAAGGGGACAGCTGGTATGGCTACACCTTC. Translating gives CASSQGDSWYGYTF.

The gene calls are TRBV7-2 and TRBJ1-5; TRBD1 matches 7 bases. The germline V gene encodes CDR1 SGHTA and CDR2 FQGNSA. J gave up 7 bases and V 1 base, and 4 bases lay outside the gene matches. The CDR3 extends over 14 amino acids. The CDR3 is CASSLGQGHQPQHF. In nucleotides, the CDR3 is TGTGCCAGCAGCTTAGGACAGGGTCACCAGCCCCAGCATTTT.

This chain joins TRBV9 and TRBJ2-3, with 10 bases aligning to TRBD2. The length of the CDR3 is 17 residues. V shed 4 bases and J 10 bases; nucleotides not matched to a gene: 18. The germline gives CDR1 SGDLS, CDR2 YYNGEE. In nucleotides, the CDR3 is TGTGCCAGCAGCCCCCAAGGGGCCAGCGGGGGGGCCCGCGCGCAGTATTTT. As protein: CASSPQGASGGARAQYF.

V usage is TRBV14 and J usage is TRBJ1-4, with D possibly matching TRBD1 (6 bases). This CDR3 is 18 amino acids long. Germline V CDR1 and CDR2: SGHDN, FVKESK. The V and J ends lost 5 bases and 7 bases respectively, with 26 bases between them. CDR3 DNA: TGTGCCAGCAGCAGACAAACGGACAGCCCCACCAGTAGTGAAAAACTGTTTTTT. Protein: CASSRQTDSPTSSEKLFF.

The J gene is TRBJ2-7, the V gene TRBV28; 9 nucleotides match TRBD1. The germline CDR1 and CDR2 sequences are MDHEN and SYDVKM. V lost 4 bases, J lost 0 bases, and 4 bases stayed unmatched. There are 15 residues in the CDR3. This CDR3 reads CASSSDRGISYEQYF. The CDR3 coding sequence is TGTGCCAGCAGTTCCGACAGGGGGATCTCCTACGAGCAGTACTTC.